These T cell receptor beta chains were read from a single sample in a study of shared clonotypes between healthy human individuals. This table comes from immunoSEQ multiplex PCR, and its TCRdb copy is limited to in-frame clones, with some not included. Of 2 million to 2.5 million clones listed, 95% were seen once; the top ten hold around 0.13%. Sequenced material: naive CD4+ T cells sorted from blood. Receptor source: a man in his late teens or twenties in good health. CDR3s include the opening cysteine and the closing phenylalanine or tryptophan. D genes are given only for firm matches. The size entry is marked missing in some rows and otherwise reads once, few, many or a size class.

V gene,D gene,J gene,clone size,CDR3 protein,CDR3 DNA
TRBV30,NA,TRBJ2-7,NA,CAWSLGRTVSYEQYF,TGTGCCTGGAGTTTGGGGAGGACAGTCTCCTACGAGCAGTACTTC
TRBV6-1,TRBD2,TRBJ2-1,NA,CASSGGRVGNNEQFF,TGTGCCAGCAGCGGAGGGAGGGTCGGGAACAATGAGCAGTTCTTC
TRBV4-3,NA,TRBJ1-2,NA,CASSQVWTDPLGYTF,TGCGCCAGCAGCCAAGTATGGACGGACCCCCTAGGCTACACCTTC
TRBV6-5,TRBD1,TRBJ1-4,NA,CASKGTGSEKLFF,TGTGCCAGCAAAGGGACAGGGAGCGAAAAACTGTTTTTT
TRBV28,NA,TRBJ1-5,NA,CASSLTVGVQPQHF,TGTGCCAGCAGTTTGACGGTAGGGGTTCAGCCCCAGCATTTT
TRBV13,NA,TRBJ2-7,NA,CASSRGRLYEQYF,TGTGCCAGCAGCAGGGGACGACTCTACGAGCAGTACTTC
TRBV5-1,TRBD1,TRBJ1-2,NA,CASSLEGQVNYGYTF,TGCGCCAGCAGCTTGGAAGGACAGGTCAACTATGGCTACACCTTC
TRBV7-2,NA,TRBJ1-2,NA,CASSLFQEASGYTF,TGTGCCAGCAGCTTATTTCAGGAAGCGTCTGGCTACACCTTC
TRBV7-9,NA,TRBJ1-3,NA,CASSPQSGEENGNTIYF,TGTGCCAGCAGCCCACAATCGGGGGAGGAAAATGGAAACACCATATATTTT
TRBV29-1,TRBD1,TRBJ2-7,NA,CSVAGTARSEQYF,TGCAGCGTTGCCGGGACAGCCCGATCCGAGCAGTACTTC
TRBV6-5,TRBD1,TRBJ1-2,NA,CASSLQGAGGYTF,TGTGCCAGCAGTTTACAGGGGGCAGGAGGCTACACCTTC
TRBV7-9,TRBD2,TRBJ2-4,NA,CASSPRGRGAKNIQYF,TGTGCCAGCAGCCCCCGTGGGCGGGGGGCCAAAAACATTCAGTACTTC
TRBV5-1,NA,TRBJ2-5,NA,CASSRTLGTRETQYF,TGCGCCAGCAGCCGGACGTTAGGGACCCGGGAGACCCAGTACTTC
TRBV27,TRBD1,TRBJ1-2,once,CASSLGQGGYGYTF,TGTGCCAGCAGTCTTGGACAGGGGGGCTATGGCTACACCTTC